Listed below are T cell receptor beta chains from one sample, sequenced in a study of OX40 agonist ivuxolimab in advanced cancers. Libraries were prepared by immunoSEQ multiplex PCR; TCRdb keeps only in-frame clonotypes and omits some of them. The profile shows 55,000 to 80,000 clones, roughly 90% of them singletons. The sequencing used CD4+ or CD8+ T cells sorted from blood, collected in a trial of the OX40 agonist ivuxolimab. The origin of the receptors is an adult with an advanced solid tumor such as melanoma, head and neck, liver or kidney cancer. CDR3s include the opening cysteine and the closing phenylalanine or tryptophan. D genes are given only for firm matches. Expanded clones get a size class; other rows say once, few or many, or leave the size out.

>.|TRBD1|TRBV4-2|TRBJ1-4
CASSRQWTGKNEKLFF
TGTGCCAGCAGCCGACAATGGACAGGAAAGAATGAAAAACTGTTTTTT
>.|TRBD1|TRBV27|TRBJ2-5
CASSRTGGYETQYF
TGTGCCAGCAGTCGGACAGGGGGTTACGAGACCCAGTACTTC
>.|.|TRBV4-3|TRBJ1-6
CASSQDLPRVGGSPLHF
TGCGCCAGCAGCCAAGATCTACCGCGGGTAGGGGGGTCACCCCTCCACTTT
>.|.|TRBV5-6|TRBJ1-5
CASSLRSGFHNQPQHF
TGTGCCAGCAGCTTGAGGTCCGGGTTTCACAATCAGCCCCAGCATTTT
>.|.|TRBV6-5|TRBJ1-3
CASSYSGRASGNTIYF
TGTGCCAGCAGTTACTCGGGCAGGGCCTCTGGAAACACCATATATTTT
>once|.|TRBV6-5|TRBJ1-1
CASSSTRQIPLSEAFF
TGTGCCAGCAGTTCCACCCGACAGATACCCTTGTCTGAAGCTTTCTTT
>.|TRBD1|TRBV5-1|TRBJ1-2
CASSSSGTDTYNYGYTF
TGCGCCAGCAGCTCTTCCGGGACAGACACATATAACTATGGCTACACCTTC
>.|TRBD1|TRBV5-4|TRBJ1-4
CASSSSPQGEEKLFF
TGTGCCAGCAGCTCCTCCCCACAGGGGGAGGAAAAACTGTTTTTT
>.|.|TRBV4-1|TRBJ2-1
CASSQDLVAGYNEQFF
TGCGCCAGCAGCCAAGATTTGGTAGCAGGTTACAATGAGCAGTTCTTC
>.|.|TRBV28|TRBJ1-5
CASSLDSEAQHF
TGTGCCAGCAGCTTAGACAGCGAGGCCCAGCATTTT
>.|TRBD1|TRBV4-1|TRBJ2-7
CASSQDRGQGARISSYEQYF
TGCGCCAGCAGCCAAGATCGAGGGCAGGGGGCTCGAATAAGCTCCTACGAGCAGTACTTC
>.|.|TRBV4-1|TRBJ2-5
CASSHSLPRGFEETQYF
TGCGCCAGCAGCCACTCCCTTCCCCGGGGTTTCGAAGAGACCCAGTACTTC
>.|TRBD1|TRBV4-1|TRBJ1-4
CASSQPGQTTNEKLFF
TGCGCCAGCAGCCAGCCGGGACAGACAACTAATGAAAAACTGTTTTTT
>.|.|TRBV29-1|TRBJ1-2
CSVEDGLPGLGGYTF
TGCAGCGTTGAGGACGGACTCCCAGGACTGGGTGGCTACACCTTC